These 7 T cell receptor beta chains came from one sample sequenced in a study of blood T cell repertoires in COVID-19. Using immunoSEQ multiplex PCR, the repertoire was profiled, and TCRdb retains in-frame clones only, with some absent. This repertoire shows 70,000 or so clones, more than 75% found once; its top ten account for about 1.5%. The sequencing sample was made of peripheral blood. These receptors all come from a man aged 45-60 years with acute or convalescent COVID-19.

The J gene is TRBJ2-1, the V gene TRBV7-9; the match to TRBD1 covers 7 bases. The length of the CDR3 is 16 residues. V shed 5 bases, J shed 3 bases, and the junction held 10 bases outside the gene matches. The germline V gene encodes CDR1 SEHNR and CDR2 FQNEAQ (reference sequence). The CDR3 DNA sequence: TGTGCCAGCAGCCAGTACCCGGCAGGGGGCTACAATGAGCAGTTCTTC. It yields the protein CASSQYPAGGYNEQFF. Full variable domain (remainder filled in from reference TRBV7-9 and TRBJ2-1): DTGVSQNPRHKITKRGQNVTFRCDPISEHNRLYWYRQTLGQGPEFLTYFQNEAQLEKSRLLSDRFSAERPKGSFSTLEIQRTEQGDSAMYLCASSQYPAGGYNEQFFGPGTRLTVL.

The V and J genes are TRBV5-1 and TRBJ1-1, with 9 bases lining up with TRBD1. Per germline, CDR1 SGHRS and CDR2 YFSETQ. After removal of 3 bases from V and 3 bases from J, the junction contained 6 bases not matched to a gene. This CDR3 spans 15 amino acids. Here the CDR3 DNA reads TGCGCCAGCAGCTGGGACAGGGAGTTGGACACTGAAGCTTTCTTT. Its protein product is CASSWDRELDTEAFF.

This chain connects TRBV14 to TRBJ2-1; the match to TRBD2 covers 13 bases. Per the germline V gene, CDR1 is SGHDN and CDR2 is FVKESK. V was pared by 3 bases and J by 4 bases, with 3 bases of the junction left unmatched. CDR3 length equals 16 residues. This CDR3 is CASSHELAGGYNEQFF. The DNA of the CDR3 is TGTGCCAGCAGCCACGAACTAGCGGGGGGGTACAATGAGCAGTTCTTC.

The DNA for the CDR3 is TGTGCCACCAGCAGGGGGCGGGGGGAGACCCAGTACTTC. Encoded protein: CATSRGRGETQYF. The rearrangement joins TRBV24-1 to TRBJ2-5, with D possibly matching TRBD1 (8 bases). Looked up from germline, CDR1 is KGHDR and CDR2 is SFDVKD. The CDR3 loop spans 13 amino acids. V was clipped by 7 bases and J by 5 bases, with 13 bases between them.

The rearrangement links TRBV18 to TRBJ2-3; TRBD1 matches at 7 bases. The CDR3 covers 17 residues. The germline gives CDR1 KGHSH, CDR2 LQKENI. V lost 2 bases and J lost 0; bases outside the gene matches: 8. The CDR3 sequence is CASSPFLATGSTDTQYF. The CDR3 DNA reads as TGTGCCAGCTCACCATTTCTCGCGACAGGGAGCACAGATACGCAGTATTTT.

V is TRBV10-3 and J is TRBJ2-5; D possibly corresponds to TRBD1 (5 bases). Trimming shortened V by 0 bases and J by 5 bases, and 13 bases separated the two germline ends. The CDR3 is 15 amino acids. CDR1 and CDR2 from the germline V gene are ENHRY and SYGVKD. The CDR3 region is CAISESAGSRETQYF. CDR3 bases: TGTGCCATCAGTGAGTCAGCAGGGTCTAGGGAGACCCAGTACTTC.

The chain has TRBV7-3 and TRBJ2-3; 8 positions match TRBD1. CDR1 SGHTA and CDR2 FQGTGA come from the germline V gene. Unmatched junction bases numbered 3, after V lost 5 bases and J lost 2 bases. The CDR3 extends over 14 amino acids. CDR3: CASSLGQATDTQYF. As DNA, the CDR3 is TGTGCCAGCAGCCTGGGACAGGCCACAGATACGCAGTATTTT.